Listed below are T cell receptor beta chains from one sample, sequenced in a study of shared clonotypes between healthy human individuals. Clones were read by immunoSEQ multiplex PCR, and TCRdb kept only the in-frame ones, dropping some. The profile shows about 750,000 clones, about 91% of them singletons. Specimen: naive CD8+ T cells sorted from blood. Source of these receptors: a man younger than 45 in good health. Both conserved end residues are part of each CDR3. D genes are given only for firm matches. Not all rows give a size; the values are once, few, many and, for expanded clones, a class.

len: 12
j_gene: TRBJ1-1
v_gene: TRBV11-2
d_gene: NA
abundance: NA
CDR3aa: CASSLRRTEAFF
CDR3nt: TGTGCCAGCAGCTTACGACGCACTGAAGCTTTCTTT

len: 15
j_gene: TRBJ2-4
v_gene: TRBV9
d_gene: NA
abundance: NA
CDR3aa: CASSDGGTVGNIQYF
CDR3nt: TGTGCCAGCAGCGACGGCGGGACCGTGGGAAACATTCAGTACTTC

len: 17
j_gene: TRBJ2-7
v_gene: TRBV4-1
d_gene: TRBD1
abundance: NA
CDR3aa: CASSQDRRTGDVYEQYF
CDR3nt: TGCGCCAGCAGCCAAGACCGAAGGACAGGGGATGTCTACGAGCAGTACTTC

len: 16
j_gene: TRBJ1-3
v_gene: TRBV10-3
d_gene: NA
abundance: NA
CDR3aa: CAISESYRSSGNTIYF
CDR3nt: TGTGCCATCAGTGAGTCGTACAGGAGCTCTGGAAACACCATATATTTT

len: 14
j_gene: TRBJ2-1
v_gene: TRBV7-9
d_gene: TRBD1
abundance: NA
CDR3aa: CASSSGTGRDEQFF
CDR3nt: TGTGCCAGCAGCTCCGGGACAGGGCGTGATGAGCAGTTCTTC

len: 16
j_gene: TRBJ2-1
v_gene: TRBV7-2
d_gene: TRBD2
abundance: NA
CDR3aa: CASSMLAGGSNNEQFF
CDR3nt: TGTGCCAGCAGCATGCTAGCGGGAGGTTCGAACAATGAGCAGTTCTTC

len: 15
j_gene: TRBJ2-3
v_gene: TRBV27
d_gene: NA
abundance: NA
CDR3aa: CASRRLGAGTDTQYF
CDR3nt: TGTGCCAGCAGGCGTTTAGGGGCTGGCACAGATACGCAGTATTTT

len: 14
j_gene: TRBJ1-4
v_gene: TRBV6-6
d_gene: NA
abundance: NA
CDR3aa: CASSSPIGNEKLFF
CDR3nt: TGTGCCAGCAGTTCCCCGATTGGGAATGAAAAACTGTTTTTT

len: 15
j_gene: TRBJ2-7
v_gene: TRBV7-9
d_gene: TRBD2
abundance: NA
CDR3aa: CASSPGTSGNYEQYF
CDR3nt: TGTGCCAGCAGCCCCGGGACTAGCGGGAACTACGAGCAGTACTTC

len: 17
j_gene: TRBJ2-7
v_gene: TRBV27
d_gene: TRBD1
abundance: NA
CDR3aa: CASSLSDIGQGVAEQYF
CDR3nt: TGTGCCAGCAGTTTATCCGATATCGGACAGGGGGTGGCCGAGCAGTACTTC

len: 18
j_gene: TRBJ2-2
v_gene: TRBV27
d_gene: TRBD1
abundance: NA
CDR3aa: CASSPQGGTGLNTGELFF
CDR3nt: TGTGCCAGCAGTCCCCAGGGGGGGACAGGGTTGAACACCGGGGAGCTGTTTTTT

len: 16
j_gene: TRBJ2-7
v_gene: TRBV7-2
d_gene: NA
abundance: NA
CDR3aa: CASSQVSAKNSYEQYF
CDR3nt: TGTGCCAGCAGCCAAGTTAGCGCTAAAAACTCCTACGAGCAGTACTTC

len: 13
j_gene: TRBJ1-5
v_gene: TRBV14
d_gene: NA
abundance: NA
CDR3aa: CASSQAGGGPQHF
CDR3nt: TGTGCCAGCAGCCAAGCGGGGGGAGGTCCCCAGCATTTT

len: 14
j_gene: TRBJ2-7
v_gene: TRBV2
d_gene: TRBD1
abundance: NA
CDR3aa: CASIPPGQARREYF
CDR3nt: TGTGCCAGCATTCCCCCGGGACAGGCTCGACGGGAGTACTTC

len: 14
j_gene: TRBJ2-7
v_gene: TRBV7-8
d_gene: TRBD1
abundance: once
CDR3aa: CASSLGQGAYEQYF
CDR3nt: TGTGCCAGCAGCTTAGGTCAGGGGGCCTACGAGCAGTACTTC

len: 15
j_gene: TRBJ1-5
v_gene: TRBV29-1
d_gene: NA
abundance: once
CDR3aa: CSVRLQGMFGQPQHF
CDR3nt: TGCAGCGTTAGGCTCCAGGGCATGTTCGGTCAGCCCCAGCATTTT

len: 17
j_gene: TRBJ2-1
v_gene: TRBV27
d_gene: NA
abundance: NA
CDR3aa: CASSLFQGQSSYNEQFF
CDR3nt: TGTGCCAGCAGTTTATTTCAGGGCCAGAGCTCCTACAATGAGCAGTTCTTC

len: 16
j_gene: TRBJ2-2
v_gene: TRBV5-6
d_gene: NA
abundance: NA
CDR3aa: CASSLARGPWTGELFF
CDR3nt: TGTGCCAGCAGCTTGGCGAGAGGGCCTTGGACCGGGGAGCTGTTTTTT

len: 14
j_gene: TRBJ2-2
v_gene: TRBV5-4
d_gene: NA
abundance: once
CDR3aa: CASSWDQNTGELFF
CDR3nt: TGTGCCAGCAGCTGGGACCAGAACACCGGGGAGCTGTTTTTT

len: 14
j_gene: TRBJ2-7
v_gene: TRBV15
d_gene: TRBD1
abundance: NA
CDR3aa: CATSPGTGGFEQYF
CDR3nt: TGTGCCACCAGCCCCGGGACAGGGGGATTTGAGCAGTACTTC

len: 13
j_gene: TRBJ1-1
v_gene: TRBV27
d_gene: NA
abundance: NA
CDR3aa: CASRTTGRAEAFF
CDR3nt: TGTGCCAGCAGAACTACAGGGCGCGCTGAAGCTTTCTTT

len: 12
j_gene: TRBJ2-1
v_gene: TRBV4-1
d_gene: NA
abundance: NA
CDR3aa: CASRDEGNEQFF
CDR3nt: TGCGCCAGCAGGGACGAAGGAAATGAGCAGTTCTTC

len: 15
j_gene: TRBJ2-1
v_gene: TRBV30
d_gene: TRBD2
abundance: NA
CDR3aa: CAWTAGAFVGGEQFF
CDR3nt: TGTGCCTGGACGGCGGGAGCATTTGTAGGCGGTGAGCAGTTCTTC

len: 15
j_gene: TRBJ2-1
v_gene: TRBV5-5
d_gene: TRBD2
abundance: NA
CDR3aa: CASSFVAGQYNEQFF
CDR3nt: TGTGCCAGCAGCTTCGTAGCGGGCCAATACAATGAGCAGTTCTTC

len: 20
j_gene: TRBJ2-2
v_gene: TRBV27
d_gene: NA
abundance: NA
CDR3aa: CASSLYRDFGAPSNTGELFF
CDR3nt: TGTGCCAGCAGTTTATACAGGGACTTCGGTGCGCCGTCCAACACCGGGGAGCTGTTTTTT

len: 12
j_gene: TRBJ2-1
v_gene: TRBV9
d_gene: NA
abundance: NA
CDR3aa: CASSVEGGEQFF
CDR3nt: TGTGCCAGCAGCGTAGAAGGAGGTGAGCAGTTCTTC

len: 16
j_gene: TRBJ2-7
v_gene: TRBV5-1
d_gene: TRBD2
abundance: NA
CDR3aa: CASSLAIAGVAYEQYF
CDR3nt: TGCGCCAGCAGCCTGGCGATAGCGGGAGTGGCCTACGAGCAGTACTTC